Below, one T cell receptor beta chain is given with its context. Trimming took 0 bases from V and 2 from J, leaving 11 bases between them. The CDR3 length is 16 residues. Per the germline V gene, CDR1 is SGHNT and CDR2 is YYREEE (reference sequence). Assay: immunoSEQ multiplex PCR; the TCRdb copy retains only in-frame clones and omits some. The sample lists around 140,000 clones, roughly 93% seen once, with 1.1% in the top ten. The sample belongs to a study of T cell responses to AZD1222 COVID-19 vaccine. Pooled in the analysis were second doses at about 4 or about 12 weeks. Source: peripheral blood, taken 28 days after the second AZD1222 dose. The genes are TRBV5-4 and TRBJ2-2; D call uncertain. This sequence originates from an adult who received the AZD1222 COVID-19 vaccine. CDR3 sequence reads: CASSLENHRNTGELFF. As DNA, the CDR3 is TGTGCCAGCAGCTTGGAGAACCACCGTAACACCGGGGAGCTGTTTTTT.